This entry features one T cell receptor (beta chain) sequence. This entry is derived from a study of OX40 agonist ivuxolimab in advanced cancers. As for the study in general: The dose-escalation cohort had hepatocellular carcinoma, melanoma, renal cell or head and neck cancer. Therapy given before enrollment (anti-PD-1, anti-PD-L1 or anti-CTLA-4) was allowed, and 35% to 45% had some.

The V gene's germline CDR1 is SGHNT and CDR2 YYREEE (reference sequence). The length of the CDR3 is 15 residues. The J segment lost 6 bases and the V segment lost 4 bases, leaving 7 bases of the junction unmatched. The table came from immunoSEQ multiplex PCR; TCRdb's copy has only in-frame clones and leaves some out. This repertoire shows 25,000 to 35,000 clones, 80% to 90% found once; its top ten account for about 28%. Sequenced here: CD4+ or CD8+ T cells sorted from blood, sampled in a trial of the OX40 agonist ivuxolimab. The receptor comes from an adult with an advanced solid tumor such as melanoma, head and neck, liver or kidney cancer. V is TRBV5-4 and J is TRBJ2-2, with TRBD2 matching over 9 bases. The CDR3 protein is CASSLGLAYAGELFF. The DNA of the CDR3 is TGTGCCAGCAGCCTGGGACTAGCTTACGCCGGGGAGCTGTTTTTT.